This entry lists 30 T cell receptor beta chains sequenced from one sample in a study of beta chain features in type 1 diabetes. Expressed TCRB transcripts got sequenced, as all isolated RNA was reverse transcribed. Here immunoSEQ multiplex PCR was the method, and the copy in TCRdb shows in-frame clones only, minus some. The sample lists around 350,000 clones; 10% to 15% were seen once. Sequencing was carried out using naive CD4+ T cells from blood. Receptors originate from a man aged 18 to 30 in good health.

This clone turned up a few times. This rearrangement joins TRBV30 to TRBJ1-4; 7 positions agree with TRBD1. In germline, CDR1 is GTSNPN, CDR2 SVGIG (reference sequence). The CDR3 extends over 13 amino acids. V lost 5 bases, J lost 0 bases, and 0 bases stayed unmatched. CDR3 bases: TGTGCCTGGGGGACAGCAACTAATGAAAAACTGTTTTTT. Its translation is CAWGTATNEKLFF.

This clone has ten or more counts. The gene calls are TRBV30 and TRBJ2-1; TRBD1 matches at 7 bases. Germline V gene sequence: CDR1 GTSNPN, CDR2 SVGIG (reference sequence). This CDR3 has 14 residues. The V gene end was trimmed by 3 bases and the J gene end by 5 bases; junction bases not matched to a gene: 7. The CDR3 region has the DNA TGTGCCTGGAGCCCCGGGACAGAAGACAATGAGCAGTTCTTC. It specifies CAWSPGTEDNEQFF.

This clone was observed a single time. The rearrangement links TRBV6-6 to TRBJ1-2; maybe TRBD1 (6 bases). V lost 6 bases and J lost 6, with 23 bases in between. Germline loops: CDR1 MNHNY, CDR2 SVGAGI (reference sequence). The CDR3 loop spans 16 amino acids. Here the CDR3 DNA reads TGTGCCAGCAGGCCACTACAGGGAGGGGGGATTCATGGCTACACCTTC. This sequence encodes CASRPLQGGGIHGYTF.

Ten or more counts support this clone. V gene TRBV29-1 combines with J gene TRBJ2-1; perhaps TRBD1 as D (6 bases). CDR3 length equals 11 residues. V was shortened by 7 bases and J by 7 bases, with 11 bases between the two germline ends. Germline loops: CDR1 SQVTM, CDR2 ANQGSEA. The DNA of the CDR3 is TGCAGCGGAACAACAGGGAATGAGCAGTTCTTC. The encoded protein is CSGTTGNEQFF.

This clone was seen a handful of times. The V call is TRBV28, the J call TRBJ2-7; 9 bases are shared with TRBD1. Germline V gives CDR1 MDHEN, CDR2 SYDVKM. V gave up 11 bases and J gave up 8 bases; unmatched junction bases: 13. The CDR3 contains 13 residues. The CDR3 DNA is TGTGCCCTTCGACAGGGGGAGATCGGAAAGCAGTACTTC. Protein: CALRQGEIGKQYF.

This clone turned up a few times. The germline gene is not matched at one end of the junction; a read error may be the cause. The J gene is TRBJ2-7, the V gene TRBV7-9; tentatively, D is TRBD2 (5 bases). Germline values: CDR1 SEHNR, CDR2 FQNEAQ (reference sequence). This CDR3 is built from 11 residues. CDR3 nucleotides: TGTGCCAGCACCTCACTAGTACCCCCACACTTC. It encodes CASTSLVPPHF.

The chain combines TRBV27 with TRBJ2-2, with 8 nucleotides matching TRBD1. V dropped 5 bases and J dropped 5; count of bases not matched to a gene: 7. Germline lookup yields CDR1 MNHEY and CDR2 SMNVEV (reference sequence). This CDR3 is 15 amino acids long. Here the CDR3 DNA reads TGTGCCAGCAGTGAGCGGACAGGGTTGACCGGGGAGCTGTTTTTT. It encodes CASSERTGLTGELFF.

The chain has TRBV28 and TRBJ2-7; the D gene is possibly TRBD2 (5 bases). The CDR3 sequence is 14 residues long. The ends were cut back, 5 bases at V and 7 bases at J, with 18 bases in the middle. Germline CDR1 and CDR2: MDHEN and SYDVKM. The CDR3 spells CASSPPQTGGEQYF. The CDR3 DNA sequence: TGTGCCAGCAGTCCCCCTCAGACCGGCGGGGAGCAGTACTTC.

There are a few counts of this clone. The genes are TRBV20-1 and TRBJ2-5; D possibly corresponds to TRBD1 (5 bases). This CDR3 is built from 11 residues. Germline V gene sequence: CDR1 DFQATT, CDR2 SNEGSKA (reference sequence). The ends were cut back, 7 bases at V and 1 base at J, with 7 bases in the middle. The CDR3 spells CSGGGQETQYF. The DNA of the CDR3 is TGCAGTGGGGGCGGCCAAGAGACCCAGTACTTC.

A few counts support this clone. CDR3 bases: TGTGCCAGCAGTCCCCCACAGGGGGCCGGAGAGACCCAGTACTTC. It translates to CASSPPQGAGETQYF. The chain employs TRBV28 and TRBJ2-5; 9 bases fit TRBD1. The germline CDR1 and CDR2 sequences are MDHEN and SYDVKM. The CDR3 consists of 15 residues. V trimming: 5 bases; J trimming: 4 bases; junction bases outside the gene matches: 8.

This clone was seen only a few times. The chain combines TRBV4-1 with TRBJ2-7; TRBD1 matches 10 bases. V lost 2 bases, J lost 3 bases, and 7 bases stayed unmatched. Per the germline V gene, CDR1 is MGHRA and CDR2 is YSYEKL. The CDR3 has 16 residues. As DNA, the CDR3 is TGCGCCAGCAGCCAACCGGGACAGGGGATTTACTACGAGCAGTACTTC. Translation gives CASSQPGQGIYYEQYF.

This clone was seen only a few times. V is TRBV7-2 and J is TRBJ2-2, with TRBD2 matching 11 bases. Germline V gene sequence: CDR1 SGHTA, CDR2 FQGNSA. Trimming took 5 bases from V and 0 from J; bases not matched to a gene: 5. The CDR3 is 17 amino acids. CDR3 DNA: TGTGCCAGCAGCCTTAGACTAGCGGGGCCGAACACCGGGGAGCTGTTTTTT. Its translation is CASSLRLAGPNTGELFF.

V and J are TRBV7-9 and TRBJ2-7; 7 bases align to TRBD2. The CDR3 has 12 residues. J was trimmed by 6 bases and V by 8 bases; bases with no gene match: 7. Germline-derived CDR1 and CDR2 are SEHNR and FQNEAQ (reference sequence). CDR3 DNA: TGTGCCAGCGCTCGGGGGGTAAGCGAGCAGTACTTC. It specifies CASARGVSEQYF.

This rearrangement joins TRBV7-6 to TRBJ2-1; D perhaps matches TRBD1 (5 bases). Trimming shortened V by 1 base and J by 3 bases, and 13 bases separated the two germline ends. The germline gives CDR1 SGHVS, CDR2 FNYEAQ. The CDR3 is 16 amino acids. This CDR3 is CASSLERTQRYNEQFF. In nucleotides, the CDR3 is TGTGCCAGCAGCTTAGAGAGGACACAGCGCTACAATGAGCAGTTCTTC.

The chain recombines TRBV11-1 with TRBJ2-3, with TRBD2 as a possible D gene (5 bases). Germline V gives CDR1 SGHAT, CDR2 FQDESV (reference sequence). Trimming stripped 5 bases from V and 2 bases from J, with 11 bases between. This CDR3 spans 14 amino acids. The chain's CDR3 is CASSLGGTTDTQYF. The DNA for the CDR3 is TGTGCCAGCAGCCTAGGAGGAACCACAGATACGCAGTATTTT.

This clone was counted only a few times. The chain joins TRBV18 to TRBJ2-7; a possible D gene is TRBD1 (6 bases). The length of the CDR3 is 15 residues. Looked up from germline, CDR1 is KGHSH and CDR2 is LQKENI. V gave up 5 bases and J gave up 6 bases, with 20 bases separating them. This chain's CDR3 is CASSSSQGSKGEQYF. Here the CDR3 DNA reads TGTGCCAGCTCATCCTCACAGGGTTCGAAAGGCGAGCAGTACTTC.

The rearrangement joins TRBV14 to TRBJ1-1; possibly TRBD1 for D (5 bases). The CDR3 runs to 13 residues. CDR1 and CDR2 from the germline V gene are SGHDN and FVKESK. V lost 8 bases to trimming and J lost 4 bases, with 14 bases between them. CDR3 protein: CASVSTAGTEAFF. CDR3 in DNA: TGTGCCAGCGTCTCGACAGCAGGCACTGAAGCTTTCTTT.

This chain connects TRBV6-5 to TRBJ2-1, with 9 bases matching TRBD1. CDR3 length: 13 residues. Germline V gene lookup returns CDR1 MNHEY and CDR2 SVGAGI. V lost 6 bases to trimming and J lost 8 bases; unmatched junction nucleotides: 5. Here the CDR3 DNA reads TGTGCCAGCAGGGGGACAGGGCCTGATGAGCAGTTCTTC. Translating gives CASRGTGPDEQFF.

A few counts support this clone. The chain links TRBV5-1 to TRBJ2-7, with 11 positions matching TRBD1. CDR3 length equals 15 residues. From germline, CDR1 is SGHRS and CDR2 YFSETQ. Germline trimming cut 4 bases from V and 3 bases from J; bases unmatched to any gene: 6. This CDR3 is CASSEPGQGDYEQYF. CDR3 bases: TGCGCCAGCAGCGAACCGGGACAGGGGGACTACGAGCAGTACTTC.

This clone was counted a few times. This rearrangement joins TRBV6-5 to TRBJ2-3; D is possibly TRBD1 (6 bases). The CDR3 consists of 16 residues. The V and J ends lost 0 bases and 3 bases respectively, with 13 bases between them. Germline CDR1 reads MNHEY; CDR2 reads SVGAGI. CDR3 region: CASSYSLAGVTDTQYF. The CDR3 DNA follows: TGTGCCAGCAGTTACTCGTTGGCAGGGGTTACAGATACGCAGTATTTT.

V usage is TRBV30 and J usage is TRBJ2-3; D gene ambiguous. Trimming took 2 bases from V and 5 from J, leaving 11 bases between them. This CDR3 has 13 amino acids. CDR1 and CDR2 (germline): GTSNPN, SVGIG (reference sequence). CDR3 sequence (DNA): TGTGCCTGGAGTCCAGGATCTCAAGATACGCAGTATTTT. Its protein product is CAWSPGSQDTQYF. The complete variable domain, with remaining parts taken from reference TRBV30 and TRBJ2-3, reads SQTIHQWPATLVQPVGSPLSLECTVEGTSNPNLYWYRQAAGRGLQLLFYSVGIGQISSEVPQNLSASRPQDRQFILSSKKLLLSDSGFYLCAWSPGSQDTQYFGPGTRLTVL.

In its sample, this clone was seen a few times. CDR3 loop: CASSLASEGRYEQYF. The DNA of the CDR3 is TGTGCCAGCAGCTTAGCCTCGGAGGGGAGGTACGAGCAGTACTTC. This chain uses TRBV7-2 with TRBJ2-7, with D possibly matching TRBD2 (6 bases). Trimming pared 0 bases from V and 4 bases from J, leaving 13 bases between. CDR3 length equals 15 residues. Germline values: CDR1 SGHTA, CDR2 FQGNSA.

This clone was counted only a few times. This chain uses TRBV7-9 with TRBJ2-2; 8 bases align to TRBD1. With 2 bases clipped from V and 5 bases from J, the junction kept 1 base outside the gene matches. The germline V gene has CDR1 SEHNR and CDR2 FQNEAQ (reference sequence). CDR3 size: 14 residues. The CDR3 region has the DNA TGTGCCAGCAGCTTAACAGGGGGTACCGGGGAGCTGTTTTTT. Encoded protein: CASSLTGGTGELFF.

CDR3 coding DNA: TGCAGCGCCATGGGACAGGAAAACACTGAAGCTTTCTTT. This translates into CSAMGQENTEAFF. This rearrangement joins TRBV29-1 to TRBJ1-1, with 8 bases matching TRBD1. Germline lookup yields CDR1 SQVTM and CDR2 ANQGSEA. The V and J ends lost 7 bases and 2 bases, in that order; junction bases with no gene match: 6. The length of the CDR3 is 13 residues.

This clone appeared a few times. V is TRBV28 and J is TRBJ1-6; TRBD1 aligns across 7 bases. V lost 5 bases, J lost 6 bases, and 10 bases stayed unmatched. The V gene's germline CDR1 is MDHEN and CDR2 SYDVKM. The CDR3 is 16 residues long. CDR3 region: CASSLNPGQRNSPLHF. CDR3 DNA: TGTGCCAGCAGTCTGAATCCGGGACAGCGTAATTCACCCCTCCACTTT.

This chain connects TRBV18 to TRBJ2-5; 7 bases match TRBD1. This CDR3 has 15 amino acids. The J segment lost 3 bases and the V segment lost 3 bases, leaving 7 bases of the junction unmatched. Germline-derived CDR1 and CDR2 are KGHSH and LQKENI. Here the CDR3 reads CASSPRDRLKETQYF. In DNA, the CDR3 is TGTGCCAGCTCACCGAGGGACAGACTAAAAGAGACCCAGTACTTC.

This chain uses TRBV19 with TRBJ2-1; unclear D gene. Deletions cut 10 bases from V and 4 bases from J, with 17 bases between. The CDR3 runs 14 residues. CDR1 LNHDA and CDR2 SQIVND come from the germline V gene (reference sequence). The CDR3 reads CATQPTPFYNEQFF. CDR3 nucleotide sequence: TGTGCCACCCAGCCGACACCCTTTTACAATGAGCAGTTCTTC.

The V and J genes are TRBV15 and TRBJ1-2; tentatively, D is TRBD1 (6 bases). CDR3 length: 15 residues. CDR1 and CDR2 (germline): LNHNV, YYDKDF (reference sequence). V was trimmed by 0 bases and J by 3 bases, leaving 11 bases between them. CDR3 sequence reads: CATSRDPKGDYGYTF. The CDR3 DNA sequence: TGTGCCACCAGCAGAGACCCGAAGGGGGACTATGGCTACACCTTC.

The V call is TRBV13, the J call TRBJ2-5, with a tentative D call TRBD2 (5 bases). CDR3 length equals 16 residues. CDR1 PRHDT and CDR2 FYEKMQ come from the germline V gene (reference sequence). V was clipped by 4 bases and J by 0 bases, with 15 bases between them. CDR3 protein: CASSSRKGAHQETQYF. The CDR3 DNA sequence: TGTGCCAGCAGCTCCCGGAAGGGAGCGCACCAAGAGACCCAGTACTTC. The variable domain in full, completed from reference TRBV13 and TRBJ2-5, reads AAGVIQSPRHLIKEKRETATLKCYPIPRHDTVYWYQQGPGQDPQFLISFYEKMQSDKGSIPDRFSAQQFSDYHSELNMSSLELGDSALYFCASSSRKGAHQETQYFGPGTRLLVL.

Concerning this clone itself: At one of its ends the junction is not consistent with the germline gene, which may arise from a read error. This chain joins TRBV7-3 and TRBJ1-1; D unresolved. The germline V gene encodes CDR1 SGHTA and CDR2 FQGTGA. CDR3 length: 15 amino acids. In nucleotides, the CDR3 is TGTGCCAGCAGCCTAACCCGGGTGGGAGGCACTGAAGCTTTCTTT. Its translation is CASSLTRVGGTEAFF.